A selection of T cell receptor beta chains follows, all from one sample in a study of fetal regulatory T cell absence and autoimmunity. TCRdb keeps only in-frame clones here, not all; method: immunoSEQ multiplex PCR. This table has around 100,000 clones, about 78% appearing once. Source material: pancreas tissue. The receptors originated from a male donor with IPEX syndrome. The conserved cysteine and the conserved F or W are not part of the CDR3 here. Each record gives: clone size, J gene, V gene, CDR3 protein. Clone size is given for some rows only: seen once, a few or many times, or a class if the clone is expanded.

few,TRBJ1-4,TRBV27,ASSRLRQGLEKLF
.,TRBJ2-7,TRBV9,ASSEDSGTRTYEQY
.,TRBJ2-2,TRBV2,ASTGGGELF
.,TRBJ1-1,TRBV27,ASSLWGPNTEAF
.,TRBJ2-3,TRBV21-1,ASSKGTGGTDTQY
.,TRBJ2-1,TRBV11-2,ASSLAGGYNEQF
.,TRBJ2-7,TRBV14,ASSPRGYEQY
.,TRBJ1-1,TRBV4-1,ASSQDSPTGTNTEAF
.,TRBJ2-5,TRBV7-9,ASSLNPTLAGEETQY
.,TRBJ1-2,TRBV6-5,ASSYLKGPGYT
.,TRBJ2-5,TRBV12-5,ASGGDRGETQY
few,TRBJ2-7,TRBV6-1,ASRKTGGDEQY
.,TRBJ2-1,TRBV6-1,ASSARDYYNEQF
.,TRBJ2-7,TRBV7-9,ASSFPFGRISYEQY
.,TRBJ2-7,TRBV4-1,ASSQGAGAYEQY
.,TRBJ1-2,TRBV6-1,ASSEPPIGGGYT
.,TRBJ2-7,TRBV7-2,ASSLDLGSYEQY
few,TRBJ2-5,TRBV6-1,ASSDLGQYQETQY